This T cell receptor beta chain comes out of a study of cytomegalovirus exposure and HLA in healthy donors. The method was immunoSEQ multiplex PCR; TCRdb's version includes in-frame clones alone and lacks a portion of them. The data hold roughly 56,000 clones, with about 88% observed a single time. Study-wide points: In the roughly 120 validation repertoires, a later analysis found that first-cohort TCR clusters tended to co-occur. The authors listed 180 or so TCR beta chains as cytomegalovirus-associated.

As to this clone: What it binds is unknown.

V gave up 3 bases and J gave up 1 base, with 6 bases separating them. Per germline, CDR1 KGHSH and CDR2 LQKENI. This CDR3 has 13 residues. The material sequenced was PBMCs. This receptor was identified in a woman in her late teens or twenties in good health and CMV-seronegative. The chain uses TRBV18 and TRBJ1-1, with D possibly TRBD1 on 5 matching bases. This chain's CDR3 is CASSPGGNTEAFF. For the CDR3, the DNA is TGTGCCAGCTCACCGGGGGGGAACACTGAAGCTTTCTTT.